This TCR beta chain was sequenced for a study of control samples from healthy donors and cancer patients. Profiling relied on immunoSEQ multiplex PCR, and the TCRdb table lists in-frame clones only, not all of them. This sample has over 150,000 clones; 80% to 95% occur once, and the top ten carry 2% to 2.5%. The count of this clone is one. Looked up from germline, CDR1 is MNHEY and CDR2 is SMNVEV (reference sequence). With V trimmed by 5 bases and J by 5 bases, 7 bases remained unmatched. The CDR3 is made up of 15 amino acids. The chain uses TRBV27 and TRBJ1-1; TRBD1 agrees at 11 bases. The clonotype originates from a woman between 40 and 55 years old in good health. Sequences were obtained from blood. CDR3 loop: CASSLGQGARTEAFF. CDR3 DNA: TGTGCCAGCAGTCTTGGACAGGGGGCTAGGACTGAAGCTTTCTTT.